The 3 T cell receptor beta chains given below trace back to one sample, sequenced in a study of cytomegalovirus exposure and HLA in healthy donors (dated by TCRdb to 2016 to 2017). The receptor library was made with the immunoSEQ multiplex PCR assay. A mixture of 60 forward primers for TCR Vbeta segments and 13 reverse primers for TCR Jbeta segments was used in the multiplex PCR. This is the immuneACCESS table as TCRdb keeps it, with only in-frame sequences that have V and J called. A part of the clones is gone; compared with another copy, unresolved V genes explain less than half, and the rest is unexplained. Across this sample there are some 180,000 clones, with just over 75% seen only once. The leading ten clones occupy around 1.5% of the sample. Sequencing input: PBMCs. All receptors come from a man aged 18-30 years in good health and CMV-seronegative.

This clone was counted between two and nine times. The chain combines TRBV27 with TRBJ1-2; no reliable D call. The CDR3 sequence is 13 residues long. Germline V CDR1 and CDR2: MNHEY, SMNVEV (reference sequence). The V end was cut by 6 bases, the J end by 4 bases, with 12 bases between. CDR3 amino acids: CASRWGRGYGYTF. CDR3 bases: TGTGCCAGCAGATGGGGTCGGGGCTATGGCTACACCTTC.

V gene TRBV4-2 combines with J gene TRBJ2-7, with D possibly matching TRBD2 (5 bases). Germline CDR1 reads LGHNA; CDR2 reads YNFKEQ. Trimming cost V 4 bases and J 2 bases, with 12 bases left between them. CDR3 length equals 14 residues. This CDR3 is CASSLAGSTYEQYF. CDR3 sequence (DNA): TGTGCCAGCAGCCTCGCGGGCTCCACCTACGAGCAGTACTTC.

The chain joins TRBV25-1 to TRBJ1-2; 7 bases fit TRBD1. The V and J ends lost 6 bases and 4 bases, in that order; junction bases with no gene match: 5. Looked up from germline, CDR1 is MGHDK and CDR2 is SYGVNS. CDR3 length: 13 residues. This CDR3 is CASRRTGSYGYTF. CDR3 nucleotide sequence: TGTGCCAGCAGGAGGACAGGCTCCTATGGCTACACCTTC.